A single sample gave rise to the 23 T cell receptor beta chains below, sequenced in a study of OX40 agonist ivuxolimab in advanced cancers. Here immunoSEQ multiplex PCR was the method, and the copy in TCRdb shows in-frame clones only, minus some. This sample yields under 70,000 clones, of which roughly nine tenths are seen a single time; roughly 2% belongs to the top ten. The sample consisted of CD4+ or CD8+ T cells sorted from blood, taken in a trial of the OX40 agonist ivuxolimab. The source is an adult with an advanced solid tumor such as melanoma, head and neck, liver or kidney cancer.

This chain uses TRBV19 with TRBJ2-5; D is unclear. Trimming removed 8 bases from V and 1 base from J, with 23 bases in between. The CDR3 is made up of 17 amino acids. The V gene's germline CDR1 is LNHDA and CDR2 SQIVND (reference sequence). CDR3 in amino acids: CASSSGTDPLPQETQYF. CDR3 DNA sequence: TGTGCCAGTTCATCCGGAACAGATCCCTTACCCCAAGAGACCCAGTACTTC.

This clone showed up just a few times. This chain connects TRBV20-1 to TRBJ1-1; D gene unclear. The germline gives CDR1 DFQATT, CDR2 SNEGSKA (reference sequence). This CDR3 has 11 residues. V lost 7 bases and J 2 bases, leaving 8 bases between the germline ends. In DNA form, the CDR3 reads TGCAGTGGTACAGACAACACTGAAGCTTTCTTT. It codes for CSGTDNTEAFF.

The chain is built from TRBV9 and TRBJ2-7; 8 bases fit TRBD1. The ends lost 3 bases at V and 0 bases at J; junction bases unmatched: 2. CDR3 size: 14 residues. Germline V lookup: CDR1 SGDLS, CDR2 YYNGEE. The CDR3: CASSEGQASYEQYF. In nucleotides, the CDR3 is TGTGCCAGCAGCGAGGGACAGGCCTCCTACGAGCAGTACTTC.

This chain joins TRBV29-1 and TRBJ1-1; 9 bases map to TRBD1. The junction had 2 bases not matched to a gene; V was cut back by 5 bases and J by 4 bases. Germline V gene sequence: CDR1 SQVTM, CDR2 ANQGSEA. The CDR3 is 12 amino acids. The CDR3 nucleotides are TGCAGCGTTTTGGACAGGGGCACTGAAGCTTTCTTT. This sequence encodes CSVLDRGTEAFF.

The rearrangement uses TRBV5-1 and TRBJ1-1; D may be TRBD1 (5 bases). Between the trimmed V and J ends, which lost 2 bases and 1 base, there was a span of 9 bases. CDR3 length: 14 residues. CDR1 and CDR2 (germline): SGHRS, YFSETQ. CDR3 amino acids: CASSFLQENTEAFF. CDR3 in DNA: TGCGCCAGCAGCTTCCTACAGGAGAACACTGAAGCTTTCTTT.

V and J are TRBV18 and TRBJ2-6, with D maybe TRBD2 (6 bases). The CDR3 totals 14 residues. The germline CDR1 and CDR2 sequences are KGHSH and LQKENI. Between the trimmed V and J ends, which lost 8 bases and 3 bases, there was a span of 11 bases. In DNA form, the CDR3 reads TGTGCCAGCCTACGGGAGATTGGGGCCAACGTCCTGACTTTC. The encoded protein is CASLREIGANVLTF.

The chain carries TRBV5-6 and TRBJ2-7; 9 nucleotides align to TRBD1. The CDR3 spans 17 residues. Germline CDR1 SGHDT, CDR2 YYEEEE. V lost 0 bases to trimming and J lost 0 bases; unmatched junction nucleotides: 7. The CDR3 nucleotides read TGTGCCAGCAGCTTGGCGTCCGGGACAGGGAGCTCCTACGAGCAGTACTTC. This translates into CASSLASGTGSSYEQYF.

This chain joins TRBV21-1 and TRBJ2-5. TRBV21-1 is annotated as a pseudogene. The CDR3 totals 15 residues. CDR3 region: CASSKAKTAKETQYF. The CDR3 DNA sequence: TGTGCCAGCAGCAAAGCTAAGACCGCAAAAGAGACCCAGTACTTC.

This clone was counted between two and nine times. This chain uses TRBV10-3 with TRBJ1-2; 11 nucleotides line up with TRBD1. CDR1 and CDR2 from the germline V gene are ENHRY and SYGVKD. Germline trimming cut 0 bases from V and 6 bases from J; bases unmatched to any gene: 6. The CDR3 extends over 16 amino acids. DNA of the CDR3: TGTGCCATCAGTGAGTCGGGTCCGGGACAGGGGGATGGCTACACCTTC. Protein product: CAISESGPGQGDGYTF.

This chain joins TRBV7-9 and TRBJ1-2; tentatively, D is TRBD1 (5 bases). The CDR3 has 12 residues. V lost 3 bases and J 9 bases, leaving 11 bases between the germline ends. Germline CDR1 reads SEHNR; CDR2 reads FQNEAQ (reference sequence). CDR3 sequence reads: CASSLEQGRYTF. Written as DNA, the CDR3 is TGTGCCAGCAGCTTGGAGCAGGGTCGCTACACCTTC. Filled out from reference TRBV7-9 and TRBJ1-2, the complete variable domain reads DTGVSQNPRHKITKRGQNVTFRCDPISEHNRLYWYRQTLGQGPEFLTYFQNEAQLEKSRLLSDRFSAERPKGSFSTLEIQRTEQGDSAMYLCASSLEQGRYTFGSGTRLTVV.

This clone was picked up a small number of times. V usage is TRBV28 and J usage is TRBJ2-7; 13 bases agree with TRBD2. Germline loops: CDR1 MDHEN, CDR2 SYDVKM. This CDR3 has 15 amino acids. The V gene end was trimmed by 7 bases and the J gene end by 5 bases; junction bases not matched to a gene: 8. CDR3 sequence (DNA): TGTGCCAGCATTCGTACTAGCGGGAGGGTCGACGAGCAGTACTTC. This codes for CASIRTSGRVDEQYF.

This chain joins TRBV4-1 and TRBJ1-4, with D uncertain. The CDR3 spans 15 residues. V gave up 0 bases and J gave up 5 bases, with 10 bases separating them. CDR1 and CDR2 (germline): MGHRA, YSYEKL. In DNA, the CDR3 is TGCGCCAGCAGCCAAGAAAGGACCAACAATGAAAAACTGTTTTTT. It translates to CASSQERTNNEKLFF.

CDR3 sequence: CASINNQPQHF. DNA for the CDR3: TGTGCCAGCATCAACAATCAGCCCCAGCATTTT. The rearrangement uses TRBV27 and TRBJ1-5; D gene uncertain. Germline-derived CDR1 and CDR2 are MNHEY and SMNVEV (reference sequence). This CDR3 contains 11 residues. The germline V and J ends were trimmed by 7 bases and 3 bases, with 4 bases remaining between them.

The chain uses TRBV2 and TRBJ1-4; D is ambiguous. V lost 1 base and J lost 8, with 17 bases in between. This CDR3 has 16 amino acids. The germline V gene encodes CDR1 SNHLY and CDR2 FYNNEI. The CDR3 region is CASSEDPTVKREKLFF. The CDR3 DNA reads as TGTGCCAGCAGTGAAGACCCAACAGTAAAGAGGGAAAAACTGTTTTTT.

The chain uses TRBV18 and TRBJ2-7; 11 nucleotides align to TRBD1. Germline lookup yields CDR1 KGHSH and CDR2 LQKENI. This CDR3 comprises 15 residues. V lost 4 bases to trimming and J lost 6 bases; unmatched junction nucleotides: 8. CDR3 DNA: TGTGCCAGCTCACGGACGACGGACAGGGGGCGCGAGCAGTACTTC. It codes for CASSRTTDRGREQYF.

The V gene is TRBV6-6, the J gene TRBJ2-7; TRBD1 might be the D (6 bases). Per the germline V gene, CDR1 is MNHNY and CDR2 is SVGAGI (reference sequence). CDR3 length: 14 residues. Trimming removed 7 bases at V and 3 bases at J, with 16 bases between. The CDR3 here is CASTHEQGRYEQYF. The CDR3 nucleotides are TGTGCCAGCACTCACGAGCAGGGGCGCTACGAGCAGTACTTC.

The chain couples TRBV6-5 to TRBJ1-1, with D maybe TRBD1 (6 bases). The CDR3 is 11 residues long. Germline-derived CDR1 and CDR2 are MNHEY and SVGAGI. Trimming removed 8 bases from V and 10 bases from J, with 14 bases in between. The CDR3, as DNA: TGTGCCAGCCGCTTACAGGGACCAGCTTTCTTT. Its protein product is CASRLQGPAFF.

The rearrangement joins TRBV6-5 to TRBJ2-3; 8 nucleotides agree with TRBD2. Germline lookup yields CDR1 MNHEY and CDR2 SVGAGI. V lost 6 bases, J lost 5 bases, and 7 bases stayed unmatched. This CDR3 has 14 residues. In DNA form, the CDR3 reads TGTGCCAGCAGACACAGCGGGGGTCAAGATACGCAGTATTTT. This sequence encodes CASRHSGGQDTQYF.

The chain couples TRBV29-1 to TRBJ1-1, with a weak D call TRBD1 (6 bases). Germline CDR1 is SQVTM and CDR2 is ANQGSEA. The V end was cut by 5 bases, the J end by 3 bases, with 10 bases between. The CDR3 contains 12 residues. The CDR3 reads CSVTRGDTEAFF. Written as DNA, the CDR3 is TGCAGCGTTACCAGGGGAGACACTGAAGCTTTCTTT.

This chain links TRBV6-1 with TRBJ2-3, with TRBD1 identical over 9 bases. The CDR3 runs 15 residues. Per germline, CDR1 MNHNS and CDR2 SASEGT. V lost 1 base and J lost 6; bases outside the gene matches: 5. CDR3: CASSEVGQGTDTQYF. The CDR3 bases are TGTGCCAGCAGTGAAGTTGGACAGGGGACCGATACGCAGTATTTT.

CDR3 sequence: CASSSRGHSSYNEQFF. The CDR3 coding sequence is TGTGCCAGCAGTTCTCGGGGCCATAGCTCCTACAATGAGCAGTTCTTC. The gene calls are TRBV6-5 and TRBJ2-1; D may correspond to TRBD1 or TRBD2 (5 bases each). The V gene's germline CDR1 is MNHEY and CDR2 SVGAGI. V was pared by 4 bases and J by 0 bases, with 13 bases between. This CDR3 region has 16 residues.

The V gene is TRBV30, the J gene TRBJ2-7; the D gene could be TRBD1 or TRBD2 (5 bases each). Germline loops: CDR1 GTSNPN, CDR2 SVGIG (reference sequence). There are 12 residues in the CDR3. CDR3 sequence: CGAGAVNYEQYF. The DNA for the CDR3 is TGTGGGGCCGGGGCAGTCAATTACGAGCAGTACTTC.

The chain links TRBV6-1 to TRBJ1-5; D remains unclear. The CDR3 consists of 15 residues. The germline V and J ends were trimmed by 1 base and 9 bases, with 16 bases remaining between them. The germline V gene has CDR1 MNHNS and CDR2 SASEGT. This CDR3 is CASSEGFGYLRPQHF. The DNA for the CDR3 is TGTGCCAGCAGTGAAGGGTTCGGATACTTACGGCCCCAGCATTTT.